The 7 T cell receptor beta chains given below trace back to one sample, sequenced in a study of cytomegalovirus exposure and HLA in healthy donors. Primers included in the PCR were 60 Vbeta and 13 Jbeta primers. TCRdb keeps only in-frame clones here, not all; method: immunoSEQ multiplex PCR. There are more than 65,000 clones in the sample; under 80% occur only once, and around 6.9% lies in the top ten. Sequencing input: PBMCs. These receptors all come from a woman between 45 and 65 years old in good health and CMV-seropositive.

This clone was picked up one time. The chain employs TRBV6-5 and TRBJ1-1; TRBD1 might be the D (6 bases). The CDR3 contains 13 residues. Trimming stripped 7 bases from V and 6 bases from J, with 15 bases between. The germline V gene encodes CDR1 MNHEY and CDR2 SVGAGI. The CDR3 loop reads CASNRQVGAEAFF. CDR3 coding DNA: TGTGCCAGCAACCGACAGGTGGGGGCTGAAGCTTTCTTT.

The chain couples TRBV11-1 to TRBJ2-7; 8 bases are a match to TRBD1. The V gene end was trimmed by 5 bases and the J gene end by 7 bases; junction bases not matched to a gene: 4. In germline, CDR1 is SGHAT, CDR2 FQDESV (reference sequence). The CDR3 spans 12 residues. The DNA for the CDR3 is TGTGCCAGCAGCCCGAACAGGGGGGAGCAGTACGTC. It yields the protein CASSPNRGEQYV.

This clone was counted a few times. The CDR3 here is CASSGPRDRGNSGNTIYF. The CDR3 nucleotides are TGTGCCAGCAGCGGCCCTCGGGACAGGGGAAACTCTGGAAACACCATATATTTT. This rearrangement joins TRBV11-1 to TRBJ1-3, with 10 positions matching TRBD1. V gave up 5 bases and J gave up 0 bases; unmatched junction bases: 10. This CDR3 is 18 amino acids long. Germline-derived CDR1 and CDR2 are SGHAT and FQDESV (reference sequence).

This clone was recorded once. CDR3 sequence: CASSLSVSNQPQHF. As DNA, the CDR3 is TGTGCCAGCAGTTTAAGCGTTAGCAATCAGCCCCAGCATTTT. The rearrangement links TRBV28 to TRBJ1-5, with unresolved D. Per the germline V gene, CDR1 is MDHEN and CDR2 is SYDVKM. The CDR3 runs 14 residues. Trimming took off 2 bases at V and 0 bases at J, with 5 bases between the two ends.

The CDR3 loop is CASSPPRGGRTQYF. The CDR3 DNA reads as TGTGCCAGCAGCCCCCCTCGGGGGGGCCGAACGCAGTATTTT. V usage is TRBV11-2 and J usage is TRBJ2-3; the match to TRBD2 covers 8 bases. Germline V CDR1 and CDR2: SGHAT, FQNNGV. With 5 bases clipped from V and 9 bases from J, the junction kept 10 bases outside the gene matches. The CDR3 is 14 residues long.

This clone was detected only a few times. The chain combines TRBV18 with TRBJ2-2, with D perhaps matching TRBD2 (5 bases). This CDR3 has 17 amino acids. Germline-derived CDR1 and CDR2 are KGHSH and LQKENI. V dropped 3 bases and J dropped 8 bases, with 22 bases sitting between them. CDR3 protein: CASSPPSQYWGVGELFF. Here the CDR3 DNA reads TGTGCCAGCTCACCTCCAAGTCAATACTGGGGAGTAGGGGAGCTGTTTTTT.

The genes are TRBV5-1 and TRBJ1-5, with 9 positions matching TRBD1. This CDR3 contains 14 residues. Germline V gene sequence: CDR1 SGHRS, CDR2 YFSETQ. The V segment lost 8 bases and the J segment 6 bases; nucleotides outside the gene matches: 9. CDR3 amino acids: CASYRTGDGQPQHF. The DNA for the CDR3 is TGCGCCAGTTATAGGACAGGGGACGGTCAGCCCCAGCATTTT.